Below are 14 T cell receptor beta chains sequenced from a single sample in a study of shared clonotypes between healthy human individuals. CD45RO negativity and positive selection for CCR7 defined naive CD8 cells, a population that excluded terminally differentiated effector memory CD45RA+ cells. Using immunoSEQ multiplex PCR, the repertoire was profiled, and TCRdb retains in-frame clones only, with some absent. The table has about 2 million clones, about 95% seen once. Sequencing was carried out using naive CD8+ T cells sorted from blood. Every receptor here comes from a man younger than 35 in good health.

The chain joins TRBV29-1 to TRBJ2-7; tentative D call: TRBD1 (6 bases). V gave up 4 bases and J gave up 7 bases, with 11 bases separating them. The CDR3 runs to 11 residues. From germline, CDR1 is SQVTM and CDR2 ANQGSEA. The CDR3 spells CSVGITGEQYF. In nucleotides, the CDR3 is TGCAGCGTTGGTATTACAGGGGAGCAGTACTTC.

The V call is TRBV27, the J call TRBJ2-7, with 9 bases lining up with TRBD1. CDR1 and CDR2 from the germline V gene are MNHEY and SMNVEV (reference sequence). This CDR3 is 15 amino acids long. J was trimmed by 3 bases and V by 3 bases; bases with no gene match: 6. In DNA, the CDR3 is TGTGCCAGCAGTTTCACCGGGACAGGGCTCTACGAGCAGTACTTC. Encoded protein: CASSFTGTGLYEQYF.

The V gene is TRBV5-5, the J gene TRBJ2-5; 8 bases align to TRBD2. This CDR3 region has 14 residues. The V segment lost 4 bases and the J segment 5 bases; nucleotides outside the gene matches: 7. The germline V gene has CDR1 SGHKS and CDR2 YYEKEE (reference sequence). The CDR3 coding sequence is TGTGCCAGCAGCCCCAGACTAGCGATGGAGACCCAGTACTTC. This gives the protein CASSPRLAMETQYF.

The chain recombines TRBV6-6 with TRBJ2-5; D is possibly TRBD1 or TRBD2 (6 bases each). V was trimmed by 5 bases and J by 4 bases, leaving 20 bases between them. The CDR3 runs to 16 residues. Germline lookup yields CDR1 MNHNY and CDR2 SVGAGI (reference sequence). This CDR3 reads CASSTPDGGRGETQYF. In DNA, the CDR3 is TGTGCCAGCAGTACCCCGGATGGGGGGCGCGGAGAGACCCAGTACTTC.

This clone is a singleton in its sample. The chain is built from TRBV6-5 and TRBJ2-5; possibly TRBD1 or TRBD2 for D (6 bases each). Per the germline V gene, CDR1 is MNHEY and CDR2 is SVGAGI. The V gene lost 0 bases and the J gene lost 5 bases, with 13 bases spanning the gap. The CDR3 covers 15 residues. The CDR3 protein is CASSYSLGGRETQYF. DNA of the CDR3: TGTGCCAGCAGTTACTCGCTCGGGGGCCGGGAGACCCAGTACTTC.

The V call is TRBV28, the J call TRBJ1-1; 9 positions match TRBD1. Trimming took 2 bases from V and 3 from J; bases not matched to a gene: 10. Germline loops: CDR1 MDHEN, CDR2 SYDVKM. The CDR3 sequence is 17 residues long. The CDR3 reads CASSLPGTGRLDTEAFF. The CDR3 nucleotides read TGTGCCAGCAGTTTACCCGGGACAGGGAGGTTGGACACTGAAGCTTTCTTT.

The genes are TRBV18 and TRBJ2-7; D gene ambiguous. Trimming took 5 bases from V and 0 from J, leaving 8 bases between them. Germline CDR1 reads KGHSH; CDR2 reads LQKENI. This CDR3 region has 13 residues. CDR3 protein: CASSSPDSYEQYF. The CDR3, as DNA: TGTGCCAGCTCATCCCCAGACTCCTACGAGCAGTACTTC.

On this clone: Other DNA sequences in this sample translate to the same CDR3. The rearrangement joins TRBV5-1 to TRBJ2-7, with D perhaps matching TRBD1 (5 bases). Germline lookup yields CDR1 SGHRS and CDR2 YFSETQ. Deletions cut 0 bases from V and 3 bases from J, with 10 bases between. The CDR3 spans 14 residues. The CDR3 spells CASSLGTGLYEQYF. CDR3 DNA sequence: TGCGCCAGCAGCTTGGGAACAGGTCTCTACGAGCAGTACTTC.

This chain joins TRBV5-1 and TRBJ1-1; 8 bases line up with TRBD1. The junction had 7 bases not matched to a gene; V was cut back by 3 bases and J by 6 bases. CDR3 size: 14 residues. The germline CDR1 and CDR2 sequences are SGHRS and YFSETQ. The CDR3 spells CASSYGQGSPEAFF. CDR3 in DNA: TGCGCCAGCAGCTATGGACAGGGTAGCCCTGAAGCTTTCTTT.

The V and J genes are TRBV27 and TRBJ2-5, with D perhaps matching TRBD1 or TRBD2 (5 bases each). The CDR3 runs 13 residues. Between the trimmed V and J ends, which lost 6 bases and 1 base, there was a span of 9 bases. CDR1 MNHEY and CDR2 SMNVEV come from the germline V gene (reference sequence). DNA for the CDR3: TGTGCCAGCAGGGGACCCCTCCAAGAGACCCAGTACTTC. Translation gives CASRGPLQETQYF.

The rearrangement uses TRBV5-4 and TRBJ2-7, with 11 bases lining up with TRBD2. V lost 4 bases to trimming and J lost 3 bases; unmatched junction nucleotides: 9. The V gene's germline CDR1 is SGHNT and CDR2 YYREEE (reference sequence). This CDR3 is 16 amino acids long. Written as DNA, the CDR3 is TGTGCCAGCAGCCCGTCGGGACTAGCGGCCTTCTACGAGCAGTACTTC. Protein: CASSPSGLAAFYEQYF.

This clone was seen a few times. The same CDR3 also results from other DNA sequences found in this sample. The rearrangement joins TRBV19 to TRBJ2-1; 8 bases are shared with TRBD1. CDR1 and CDR2 (germline): LNHDA, SQIVND (reference sequence). V lost 5 bases to trimming and J lost 1 base; unmatched junction nucleotides: 4. This CDR3 spans 15 amino acids. CDR3 amino acids: CASSSGQGSYNEQFF. The CDR3 bases are TGTGCCAGTAGTTCCGGACAGGGTTCCTACAATGAGCAGTTCTTC.

This chain connects TRBV7-2 to TRBJ2-1; D might be TRBD2 (5 bases). V was shortened by 9 bases and J by 0 bases, with 12 bases between the two germline ends. This CDR3 contains 14 residues. CDR1 SGHTA and CDR2 FQGNSA come from the germline V gene. The CDR3 region has the DNA TGTGCCAGTACCGGACTGAGCTCCTACAATGAGCAGTTCTTC. Residues: CASTGLSSYNEQFF.

As to this clone: The junction shows a germline mismatch at one end, possibly a read error. The same CDR3 can be traced to other DNA sequences in this sample. V is TRBV7-2 and J is TRBJ1-6; weak D call: TRBD1 (6 bases). CDR3 length: 15 amino acids. Germline V gene data show CDR1 as SGHTA and CDR2 as FQGNSA. CDR3 DNA sequence: TGCGCCAGCAGCTTAGACGGGACAACGGGGTTCACCCTCCACTTT. This translates into CASSLDGTTGFTLHF.